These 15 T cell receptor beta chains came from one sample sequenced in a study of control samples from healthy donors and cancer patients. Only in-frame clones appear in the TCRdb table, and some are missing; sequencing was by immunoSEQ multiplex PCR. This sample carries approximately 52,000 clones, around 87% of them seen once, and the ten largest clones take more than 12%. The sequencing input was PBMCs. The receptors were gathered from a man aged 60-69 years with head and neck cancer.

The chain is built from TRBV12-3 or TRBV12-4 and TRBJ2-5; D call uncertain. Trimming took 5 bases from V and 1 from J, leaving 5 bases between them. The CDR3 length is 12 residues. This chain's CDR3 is CASSPAQETQYF. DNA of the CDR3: TGTGCCAGCAGTCCGGCCCAAGAGACCCAGTACTTC.

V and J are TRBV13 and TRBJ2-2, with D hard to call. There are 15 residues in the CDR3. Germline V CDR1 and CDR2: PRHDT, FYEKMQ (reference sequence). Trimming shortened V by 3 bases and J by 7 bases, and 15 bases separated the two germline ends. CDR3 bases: TGTGCCAGCAGCTTGAGGCGGAACAGCCACGGGGAGCTGTTTTTT. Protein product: CASSLRRNSHGELFF.

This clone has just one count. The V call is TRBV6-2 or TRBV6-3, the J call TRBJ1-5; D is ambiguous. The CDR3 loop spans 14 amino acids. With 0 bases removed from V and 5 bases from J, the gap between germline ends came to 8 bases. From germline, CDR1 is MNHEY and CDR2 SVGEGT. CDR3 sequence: CASSYSMGYQPQHF. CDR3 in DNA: TGTGCCAGCAGTTACTCGATGGGGTATCAGCCCCAGCATTTT.

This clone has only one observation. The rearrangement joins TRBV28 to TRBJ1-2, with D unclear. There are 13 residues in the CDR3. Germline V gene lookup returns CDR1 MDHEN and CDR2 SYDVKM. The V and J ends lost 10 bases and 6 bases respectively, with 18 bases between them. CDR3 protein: CATPTPMRDGYTF. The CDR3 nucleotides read TGTGCCACCCCTACTCCGATGAGGGATGGCTACACCTTC.

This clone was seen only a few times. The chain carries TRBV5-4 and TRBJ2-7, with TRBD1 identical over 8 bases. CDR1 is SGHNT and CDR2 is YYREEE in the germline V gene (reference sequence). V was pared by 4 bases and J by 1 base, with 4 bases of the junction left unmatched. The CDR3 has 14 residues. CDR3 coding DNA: TGTGCCAGCAGCCGGACAGGGAATTCCTACGAGCAGTACTTC. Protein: CASSRTGNSYEQYF.

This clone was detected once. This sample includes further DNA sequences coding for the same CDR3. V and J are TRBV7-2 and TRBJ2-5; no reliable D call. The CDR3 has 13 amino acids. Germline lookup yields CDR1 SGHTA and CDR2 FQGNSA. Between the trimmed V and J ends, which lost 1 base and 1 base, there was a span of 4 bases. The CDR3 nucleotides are TGTGCCAGCAGCTTAGTTCTCCAAGAGACCCAGTACTTC. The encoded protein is CASSLVLQETQYF.

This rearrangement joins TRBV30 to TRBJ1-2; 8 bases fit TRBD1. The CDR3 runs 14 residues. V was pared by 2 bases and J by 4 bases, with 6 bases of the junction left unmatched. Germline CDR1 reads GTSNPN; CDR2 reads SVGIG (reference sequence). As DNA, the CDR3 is TGTGCCTGGAGTACGCCAGGGGGCTTCTATGGCTACACCTTC. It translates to CAWSTPGGFYGYTF.

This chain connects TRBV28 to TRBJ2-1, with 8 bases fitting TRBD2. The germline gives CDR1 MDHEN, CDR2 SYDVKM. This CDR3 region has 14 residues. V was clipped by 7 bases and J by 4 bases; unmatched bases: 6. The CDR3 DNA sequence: TGTGCCAGCAACGGGGGGGCGACATACAATGAGCAGTTCTTC. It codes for CASNGGATYNEQFF.

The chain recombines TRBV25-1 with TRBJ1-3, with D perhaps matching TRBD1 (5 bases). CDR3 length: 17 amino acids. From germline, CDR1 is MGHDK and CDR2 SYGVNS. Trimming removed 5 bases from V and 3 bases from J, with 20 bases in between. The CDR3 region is CASSRGHGRSGGNTIYF. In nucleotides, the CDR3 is TGTGCCAGCAGTAGGGGCCACGGGCGGTCCGGTGGAAACACCATATATTTT. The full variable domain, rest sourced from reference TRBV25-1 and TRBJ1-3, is EADIYQTPRYLVIGTGKKITLECSQTMGHDKMYWYQQDPGMELHLIHYSYGVNSTEKGDLSSESTVSRIRTEHFPLTLESARPSHTSQYLCASSRGHGRSGGNTIYFGEGSWLTVV.

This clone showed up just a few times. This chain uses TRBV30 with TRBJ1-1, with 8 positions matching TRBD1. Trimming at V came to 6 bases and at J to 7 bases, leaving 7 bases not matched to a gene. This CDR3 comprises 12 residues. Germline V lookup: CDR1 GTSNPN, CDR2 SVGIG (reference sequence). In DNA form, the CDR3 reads TGTGCCTGCCAGGGACAGGTTAATGAAGCTTTCTTT. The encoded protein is CACQGQVNEAFF.

This CDR3 is CASGTGILYEQYF. CDR3 nucleotide sequence: TGTGCCAGCGGGACAGGGATTCTCTACGAGCAGTACTTC. The rearrangement joins TRBV12-3 or TRBV12-4 to TRBJ2-7, with 9 positions matching TRBD1. V shed 8 bases and J 3 bases; nucleotides not matched to a gene: 5. CDR3 size: 13 residues.

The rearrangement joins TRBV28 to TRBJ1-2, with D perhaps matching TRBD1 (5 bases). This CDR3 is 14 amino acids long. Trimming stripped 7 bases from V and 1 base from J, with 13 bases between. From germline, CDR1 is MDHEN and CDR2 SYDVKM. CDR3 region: CASTPAGSNYGYTF. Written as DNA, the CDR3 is TGTGCCAGCACCCCGGCAGGGAGTAACTATGGCTACACCTTC.

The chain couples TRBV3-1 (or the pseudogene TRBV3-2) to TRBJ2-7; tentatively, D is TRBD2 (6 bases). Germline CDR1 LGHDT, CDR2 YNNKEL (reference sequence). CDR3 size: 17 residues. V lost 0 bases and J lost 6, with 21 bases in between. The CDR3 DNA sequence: TGTGCCAGCAGCCAAGATCGGAGGGGCGGCAGCCCCTCCGAGCAGTACTTC. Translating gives CASSQDRRGGSPSEQYF.

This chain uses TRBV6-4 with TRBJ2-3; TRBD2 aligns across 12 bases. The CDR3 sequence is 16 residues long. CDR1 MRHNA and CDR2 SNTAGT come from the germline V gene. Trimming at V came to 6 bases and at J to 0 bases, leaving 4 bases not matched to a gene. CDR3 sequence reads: CASSLLAGGSTDTQYF. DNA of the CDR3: TGTGCCAGCAGCCTACTAGCGGGGGGAAGCACAGATACGCAGTATTTT.

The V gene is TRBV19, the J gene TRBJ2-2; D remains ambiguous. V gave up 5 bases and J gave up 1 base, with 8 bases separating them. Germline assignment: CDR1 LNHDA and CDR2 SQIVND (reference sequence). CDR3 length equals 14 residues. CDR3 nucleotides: TGTGCCAGTAGTCCTACCTGGAACACCGGGGAGCTGTTTTTT. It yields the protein CASSPTWNTGELFF.